This T cell receptor (beta chain) was identified in a study of blood T cell repertoires in COVID-19. Libraries were prepared by immunoSEQ multiplex PCR; TCRdb keeps only in-frame clonotypes and omits some of them. The sample lists some 220,000 clones; nearly 85% were seen once. This CDR3 region has 17 residues. V lost 5 bases to trimming and J lost 1 base, with 17 bases between them. CDR1 is SGHAT, CDR2 FQNNGV, per germline. The sample taken for sequencing was peripheral blood. This clonotype originated in a human donor in a cohort sampled during active COVID-19. This chain uses TRBV11-2 with TRBJ2-2, with a tentative D call TRBD2 (6 bases). The CDR3 DNA is TGTGCCAGCAGCACCACCTTAGGGCGGGAGAACACCGGGGAGCTGTTTTTT. Amino acid sequence: CASSTTLGRENTGELFF.